This entry concerns a single TCR beta chain. The specificity of this receptor is unknown. No much larger clonotype is one base removed from it; base qualities were not supplied. This sample is part of a study of cytomegalovirus exposure and HLA in healthy donors (dated by TCRdb to the late 2010s). Regarding the research as a whole: According to a later analysis, the roughly 130 validation repertoires were produced on the same platform as the 666 repertoires of the first cohort. The study was designed to test whether signatures of past pathogen exposure could be identified by cataloging public T cell receptors. Besides the first cohort of approximately 710 subjects, a separate validation cohort made up of 120 different subjects was used. The study combined high-throughput TCR immunosequencing, statistical association of individual TCRs with disease status, and machine learning to predict cytomegalovirus infection status.

The donors belonged to the validation cohort of over a hundred subjects, which was separate from the approximately 660-subject first cohort. Results the study describes overall, beyond this receptor: A later analysis had no HLA typing for the validation cohort, so co-occurrence there was scored across all 120 or so repertoires. In both the original and validation cohorts, the classifier was reported to diagnose cytomegalovirus status with high specificity and sensitivity. The study gave a list of under 200 TCR beta chains associated with cytomegalovirus. Most TCR sequences were seen in very few donors, while some public TCRs were found in many individuals. In vitro tests confirmed that three of the cytomegalovirus-associated TCR beta chains recognize cytomegalovirus antigens. It was suggested by the authors that the approach could potentially be generalized to other disease states and immunological phenotypes. Subsequent analysis determined that TCRs grouped into clusters in the first cohort also showed a tendency toward co-occurrence across the 120 or so validation repertoires, and approximately 94% of cluster scores exceeded 0.

CDR1 and CDR2 are read off the germline V gene as SGHVS and FQNEAQ. There are 15 amino acids in the CDR3, from cysteine to phenylalanine inclusive. The kept DNA is CDR3 alone, 45 bases in frame from the first base. Between the V and J ends, shortened by 8 bases and 4 bases respectively, the junction contains 18 bases. Libraries were made using the immunoSEQ multiplex PCR assay. The original methods were these. To diagnose cytomegalovirus status from the catalog of TCR beta chain sequences, a statistical classification framework was built. Here the immuneACCESS table is served through TCRdb, limited to in-frame sequences with V and J called. Missing clones are a known gap in these copies; in checked studies unresolved V genes cover under half, and the rest lacks a known reason. From that table come the V and J calls and clone size; the DNA was used to work out D and trimming. Counted in this sample were about 120,000 clones; approximately 95% of them appeared once. About 1.7% of the sample is held by the ten biggest clonotypes.

This clonotype originated in a man younger than 35 in good health and CMV-seronegative. The rearranged segments are TRBV7-8 and TRBJ1-3; TRBD1 is a weak D gene call, 5 bases matching. Material for sequencing was PBMCs. At the DNA level, the sequence is TGTGCCAGCTCCATGGGGCCGGGCGGCGGAAACACCATATATTTT. Its protein product is CASSMGPGGGNTIYF.